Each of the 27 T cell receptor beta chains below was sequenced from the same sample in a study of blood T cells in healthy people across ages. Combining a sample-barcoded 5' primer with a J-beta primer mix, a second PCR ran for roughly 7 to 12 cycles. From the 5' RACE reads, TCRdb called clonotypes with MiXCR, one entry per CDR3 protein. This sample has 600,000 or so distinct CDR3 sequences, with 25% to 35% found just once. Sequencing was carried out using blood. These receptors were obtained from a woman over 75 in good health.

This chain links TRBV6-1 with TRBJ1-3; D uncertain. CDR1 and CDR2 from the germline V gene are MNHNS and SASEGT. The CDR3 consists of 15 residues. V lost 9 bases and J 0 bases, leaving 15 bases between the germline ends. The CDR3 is CASRDSGLSGNTIYF. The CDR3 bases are TGTGCCAGTAGAGATAGCGGACTCTCTGGAAACACCATATATTTT.

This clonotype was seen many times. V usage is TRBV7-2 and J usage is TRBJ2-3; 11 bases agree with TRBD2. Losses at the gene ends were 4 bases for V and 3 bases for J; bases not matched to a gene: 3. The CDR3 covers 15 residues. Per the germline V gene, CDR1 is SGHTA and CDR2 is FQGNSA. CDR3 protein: CASSSWTSGTDTQYF. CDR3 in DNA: TGTGCCAGCAGCTCTTGGACTAGCGGGACAGATACGCAGTATTTT.

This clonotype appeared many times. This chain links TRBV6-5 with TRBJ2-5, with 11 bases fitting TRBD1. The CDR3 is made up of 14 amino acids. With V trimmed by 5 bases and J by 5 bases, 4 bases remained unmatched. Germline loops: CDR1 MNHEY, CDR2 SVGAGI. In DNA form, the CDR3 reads TGTGCCAGCAGTGGACAGGGGGCGGCGGAGACCCAGTACTTC. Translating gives CASSGQGAAETQYF.

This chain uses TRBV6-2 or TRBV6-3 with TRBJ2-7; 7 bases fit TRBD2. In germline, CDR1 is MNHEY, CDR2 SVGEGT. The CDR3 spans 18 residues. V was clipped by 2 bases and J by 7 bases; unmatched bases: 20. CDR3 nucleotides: TGTGCCAGCAGTTACATGGGACTACAGGTAGGCTCCTACAATGAGCAGTACTTC. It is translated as CASSYMGLQVGSYNEQYF.

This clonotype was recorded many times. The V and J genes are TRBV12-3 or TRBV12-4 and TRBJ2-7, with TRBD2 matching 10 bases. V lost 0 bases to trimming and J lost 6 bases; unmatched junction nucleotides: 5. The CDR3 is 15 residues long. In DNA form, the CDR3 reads TGTGCCAGCAGTTTAGCGGGAGCGGGGGGGCGCGAGCAGTACTTC. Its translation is CASSLAGAGGREQYF.

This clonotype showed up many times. The CDR3 DNA reads TGTGCCAGCGGACAGGGACAGGGCTATGGCTACACCTTC. Translated, it gives CASGQGQGYGYTF. This chain uses TRBV6-1 with TRBJ1-2; TRBD1 aligns across 9 bases. The CDR3 extends over 13 amino acids. Trimming at V came to 8 bases and at J to 4 bases, leaving 5 bases not matched to a gene. Germline lookup yields CDR1 MNHNS and CDR2 SASEGT.

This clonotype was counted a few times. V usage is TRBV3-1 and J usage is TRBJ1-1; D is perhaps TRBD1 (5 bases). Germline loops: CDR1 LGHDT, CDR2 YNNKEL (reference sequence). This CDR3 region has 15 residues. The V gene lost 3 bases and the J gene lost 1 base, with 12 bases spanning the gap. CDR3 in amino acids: CASSHPGRTNTEAFF. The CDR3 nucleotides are TGTGCCAGCAGCCACCCGGGACGGACGAACACTGAAGCTTTCTTT.

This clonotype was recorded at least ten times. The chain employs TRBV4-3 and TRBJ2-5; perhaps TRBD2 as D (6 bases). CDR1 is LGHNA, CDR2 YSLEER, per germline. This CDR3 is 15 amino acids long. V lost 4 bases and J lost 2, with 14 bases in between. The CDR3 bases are TGCGCCAGCAGCCCGTTGGCGGGGCTACAAGAGACCCAGTACTTC. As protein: CASSPLAGLQETQYF.

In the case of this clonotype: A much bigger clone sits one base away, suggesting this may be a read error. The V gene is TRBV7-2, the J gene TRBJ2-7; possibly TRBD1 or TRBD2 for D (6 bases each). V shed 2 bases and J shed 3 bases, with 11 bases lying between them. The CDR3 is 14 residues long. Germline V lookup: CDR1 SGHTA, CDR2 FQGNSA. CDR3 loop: CASSLFEGGYEQYF. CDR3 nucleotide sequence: TGTGCCAGCAGCTTATTCGAGGGGGGCTACGAGCAGTACTTC.

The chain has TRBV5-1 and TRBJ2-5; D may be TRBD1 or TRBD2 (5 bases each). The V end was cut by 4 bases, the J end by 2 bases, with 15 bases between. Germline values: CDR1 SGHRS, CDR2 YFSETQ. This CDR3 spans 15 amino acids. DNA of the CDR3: TGCGCCAGCAGCCGAGGGGACCCCCGGCAAGAGACCCAGTACTTC. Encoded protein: CASSRGDPRQETQYF.

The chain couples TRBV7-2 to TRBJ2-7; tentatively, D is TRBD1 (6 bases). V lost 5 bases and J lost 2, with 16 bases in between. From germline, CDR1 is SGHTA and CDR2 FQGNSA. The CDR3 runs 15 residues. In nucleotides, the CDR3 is TGTGCCAGCAGCACCACCGGGACAATACCCTACGAGCAGTACTTC. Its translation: CASSTTGTIPYEQYF.

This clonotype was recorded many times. DNA for the CDR3: TGCGCCAGCTCGTTCGGGAGAAGGGACGAGCAGTACTTC. Translated, it gives CASSFGRRDEQYF. V is TRBV5-1 and J is TRBJ2-7; D perhaps matches TRBD2 (6 bases). The CDR3 consists of 13 residues. V lost 7 bases, J lost 5 bases, and 16 bases lay in between. Germline CDR1 is SGHRS and CDR2 is YFSETQ.

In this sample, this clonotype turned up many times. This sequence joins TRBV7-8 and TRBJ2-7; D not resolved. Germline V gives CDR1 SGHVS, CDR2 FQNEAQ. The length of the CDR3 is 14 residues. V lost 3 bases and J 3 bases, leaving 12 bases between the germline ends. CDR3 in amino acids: CASSFGSDYYEQYF. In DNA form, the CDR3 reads TGTGCCAGCAGCTTTGGGTCGGATTACTACGAGCAGTACTTC.

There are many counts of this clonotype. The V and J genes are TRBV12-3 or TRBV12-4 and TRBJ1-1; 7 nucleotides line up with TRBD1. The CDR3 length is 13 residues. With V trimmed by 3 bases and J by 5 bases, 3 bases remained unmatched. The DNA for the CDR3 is TGTGCCAGCAGTTTGTACAGGGGTACTGAAGCTTTCTTT. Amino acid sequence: CASSLYRGTEAFF.

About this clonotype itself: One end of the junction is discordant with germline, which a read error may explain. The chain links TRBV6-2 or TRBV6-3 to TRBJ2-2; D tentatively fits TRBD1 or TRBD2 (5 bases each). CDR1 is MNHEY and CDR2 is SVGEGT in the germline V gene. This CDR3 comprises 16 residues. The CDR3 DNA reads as TGTGCCAGCAAAGGGGATAACGGCCCGAACACCGGGGAGCGGTTTTTT. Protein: CASKGDNGPNTGERFF.

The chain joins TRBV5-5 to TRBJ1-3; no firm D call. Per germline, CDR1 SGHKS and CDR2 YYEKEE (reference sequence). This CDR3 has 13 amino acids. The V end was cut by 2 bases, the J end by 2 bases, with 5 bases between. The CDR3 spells CASSFRAGNTIYF. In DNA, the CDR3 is TGTGCCAGCAGCTTCCGGGCTGGAAACACCATATATTTT.

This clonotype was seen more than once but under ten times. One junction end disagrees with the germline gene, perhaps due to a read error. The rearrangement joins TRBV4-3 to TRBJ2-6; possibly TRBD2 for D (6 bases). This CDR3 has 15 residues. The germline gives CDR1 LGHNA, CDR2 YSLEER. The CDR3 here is CASSPGGAGANVRTF. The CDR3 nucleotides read TGCGCCAGCAGCCCCGGCGGGGCCGGGGCCAACGTCCGGACTTTC.

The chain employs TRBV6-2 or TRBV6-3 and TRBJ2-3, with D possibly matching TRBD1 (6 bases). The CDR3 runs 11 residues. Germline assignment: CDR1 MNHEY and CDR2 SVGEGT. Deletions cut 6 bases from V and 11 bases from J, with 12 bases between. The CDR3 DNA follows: TGTGCCAGCAGACACGGACAGCAGCAGTATTTT. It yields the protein CASRHGQQQYF.

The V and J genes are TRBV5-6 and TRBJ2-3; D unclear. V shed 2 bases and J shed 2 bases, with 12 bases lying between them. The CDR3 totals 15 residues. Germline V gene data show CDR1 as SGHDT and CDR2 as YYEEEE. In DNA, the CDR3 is TGTGCCAGCAGCTTAGGGTCCTTATACACAGATACGCAGTATTTT. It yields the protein CASSLGSLYTDTQYF.

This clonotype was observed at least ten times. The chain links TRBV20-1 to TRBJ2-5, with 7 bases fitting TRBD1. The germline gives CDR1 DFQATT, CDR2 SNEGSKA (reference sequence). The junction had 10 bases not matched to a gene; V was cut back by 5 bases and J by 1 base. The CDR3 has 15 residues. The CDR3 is CSARRQGVSQETQYF. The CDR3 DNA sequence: TGCAGTGCTCGTCGACAGGGAGTTAGCCAAGAGACCCAGTACTTC.

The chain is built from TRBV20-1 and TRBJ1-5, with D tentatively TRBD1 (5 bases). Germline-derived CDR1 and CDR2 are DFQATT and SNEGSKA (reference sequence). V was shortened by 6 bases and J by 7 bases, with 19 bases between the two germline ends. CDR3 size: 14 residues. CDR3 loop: CSAMTVFGAQPQHF. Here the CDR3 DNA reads TGCAGTGCCATGACGGTCTTTGGGGCGCAGCCCCAGCATTTT.

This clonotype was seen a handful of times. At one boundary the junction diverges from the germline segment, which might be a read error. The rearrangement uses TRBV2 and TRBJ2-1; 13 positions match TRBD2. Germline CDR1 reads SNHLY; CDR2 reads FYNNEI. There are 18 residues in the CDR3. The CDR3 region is CASSELGLAGAVYNQQFF. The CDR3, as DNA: TGTGCCAGCAGTGAACTAGGACTAGCGGGGGCGGTGTACAATCAGCAGTTCTTC.

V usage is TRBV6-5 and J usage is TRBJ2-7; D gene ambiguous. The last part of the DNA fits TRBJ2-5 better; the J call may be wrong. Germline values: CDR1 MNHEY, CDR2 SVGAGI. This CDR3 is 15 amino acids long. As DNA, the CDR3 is TGTGCCAGCAGTTACTCTTGGGGTCAACAAGAGACCCAGTACTTC. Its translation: CASSYSWGQQETQYF.

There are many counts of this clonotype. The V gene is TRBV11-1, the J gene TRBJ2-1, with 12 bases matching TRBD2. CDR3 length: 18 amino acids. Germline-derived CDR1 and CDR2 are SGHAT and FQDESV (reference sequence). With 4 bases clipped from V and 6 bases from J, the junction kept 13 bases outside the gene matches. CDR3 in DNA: TGTGCCAGCAGCTCACCCCGGGAGCTAGCGGGGGGGTCCAATGAGCAGTTCTTC. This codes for CASSSPRELAGGSNEQFF.

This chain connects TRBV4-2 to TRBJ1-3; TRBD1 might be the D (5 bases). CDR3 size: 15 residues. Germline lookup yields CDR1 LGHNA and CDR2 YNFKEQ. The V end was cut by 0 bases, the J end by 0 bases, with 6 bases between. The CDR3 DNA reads TGTGCCAGCAGCCAAGAGACAGTCTCTGGAAACACCATATATTTT. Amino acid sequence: CASSQETVSGNTIYF.

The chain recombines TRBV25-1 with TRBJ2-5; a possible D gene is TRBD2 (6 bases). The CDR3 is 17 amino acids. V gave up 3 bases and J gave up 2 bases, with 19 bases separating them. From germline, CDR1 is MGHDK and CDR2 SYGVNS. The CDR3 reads CASSDTAGSIWQETQYF. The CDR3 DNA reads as TGTGCCAGCAGTGATACAGCGGGCTCGATCTGGCAAGAGACCCAGTACTTC.

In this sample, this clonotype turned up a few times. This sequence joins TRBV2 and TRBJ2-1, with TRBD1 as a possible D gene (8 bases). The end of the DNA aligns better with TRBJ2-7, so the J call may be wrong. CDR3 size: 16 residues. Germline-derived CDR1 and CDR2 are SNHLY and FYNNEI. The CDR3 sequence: CASSSGGQGNYNEQYF. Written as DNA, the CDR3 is TGTGCCAGCAGTTCGGGAGGACAGGGTAATTACAATGAGCAGTACTTC.